The rows below give T cell receptor beta chains drawn from one sample of a study of blood T cell repertoires in COVID-19. Assay used: immunoSEQ multiplex PCR; TCRdb lists only in-frame clones, some missing. There are roughly 150,000 clones in the sample; 85% occur only once, and 6.5% to 9% lies in the top ten. The sample was peripheral blood. These TCRs come from a woman aged 80 or over with COVID-19, enrolled during active disease. Both conserved end residues are part of each CDR3. The order of the fields is V gene, J gene, clone size, D gene, CDR3 DNA, CDR3 protein. D genes are given only for firm matches. Not every row has a clone size; where given, it reads once, few, many or a size class.

TRBV4-2,TRBJ1-4,-,-,TGTGCCAGCAGCCAGGACAGTGCTGCAACTAATGAAAAACTGTTTTTT,CASSQDSAATNEKLFF
TRBV2,TRBJ2-5,few,TRBD2,TGTGCCAGCAGTGTCAGCGGGAGTAAAGAGACCCAGTACTTC,CASSVSGSKETQYF
TRBV7-9,TRBJ1-3,-,-,TGTGCCAGCAGCCCTTCCCGCTCTGGAAACACCATATATTTT,CASSPSRSGNTIYF
TRBV5-8,TRBJ1-5,-,TRBD1,TGTGCCAGCAGCTTCGGCGGGACAGGGGGAAATCAGCCCCAGCATTTT,CASSFGGTGGNQPQHF
TRBV23-1,TRBJ1-3,-,-,TGCGCCAGCGAGGACGGGAGCTCTGGAAACACCATATATTTT,CASEDGSSGNTIYF
TRBV3-1/TRBV3-2,TRBJ1-4,-,-,TGTGCCAGCAGCCTCGGGGTTCAGGCTAATGAAAAACTGTTTTTT,CASSLGVQANEKLFF
TRBV7-3,TRBJ1-2,-,-,TGTGCCAGCAGCCCCGGGAATAACTATGGCTACACCTTC,CASSPGNNYGYTF
TRBV5-6,TRBJ1-3,-,-,TGTGCCAGCAGCCGTGCATCGGGTGGAAACACCATATATTTT,CASSRASGGNTIYF
TRBV7-9,TRBJ2-1,-,TRBD2,TGTGCCAGCAGCTTAGCCTCCCTAAGCGGGGCCCACATCGATGAGCAGTTCTTC,CASSLASLSGAHIDEQFF
TRBV2,TRBJ2-5,-,-,TGTGCCAGCAGTGCGGGGGAAGAGACCCAGTACTTC,CASSAGEETQYF
TRBV19,TRBJ1-2,-,TRBD1,TGTGCCAGTAGTTTACTCCGGGACAGGATATATGGCTACACCTTC,CASSLLRDRIYGYTF
TRBV11-2,TRBJ1-5,-,TRBD1,TGTGCCAGCAGTCCGGGACAGGGAGGTGAGCCCCAGCATTTT,CASSPGQGGEPQHF
TRBV9,TRBJ1-4,-,-,TGTGCCAGCAGCAAACAGGGAAATGGTGAAAAACTGTTTTTT,CASSKQGNGEKLFF
TRBV7-2,TRBJ1-2,-,TRBD1,TGTGCCAGCAGCTTAGCTCCGGACAGGTCCTACTATGGCTACACCTTC,CASSLAPDRSYYGYTF
TRBV11-2,TRBJ2-2,-,-,TGTGCCAGCAGCTGGAGCGGGGAGCTGTTTTTT,CASSWSGELFF
TRBV5-1,TRBJ1-1,-,-,TGCGCCAGCAGCTTGGCCTACGTAACAGGGTCGAACACTGAAGCTTTCTTT,CASSLAYVTGSNTEAFF
TRBV19,TRBJ1-6,-,-,TGTGCCAGTAATATAGGCGACAGAAACTTCAATTCACCCCTCCACTTT,CASNIGDRNFNSPLHF
TRBV7-2,TRBJ1-2,-,TRBD1,TGTGCCAGCAGCCTCCACAGGGGGCCTTATGGCTACACCTTC,CASSLHRGPYGYTF
TRBV5-5,TRBJ2-5,-,-,TGTGCCAGCCACCTCCGACCAGGCCGAGAGACCCAGTACTTC,CASHLRPGRETQYF
TRBV7-2,TRBJ2-7,-,-,TGTGCCAGCAGCTTATCGCGGAGCTACGAGCAGTACTTC,CASSLSRSYEQYF
TRBV3-1/TRBV3-2,TRBJ1-2,-,-,TGTGCCAGCAGCGCCGGGGGAGGGTATGGCTACACCTTC,CASSAGGGYGYTF
TRBV2,TRBJ2-2,-,-,TGTGCCAGCAGCAGGGACACCGGGGAGCTGTTTTTT,CASSRDTGELFF
TRBV10-3,TRBJ2-5,-,-,TGTGCCATCGAGCTCAGCGACCAGGGCTACATCGAAGAGACCCAGTACTTC,CAIELSDQGYIEETQYF
TRBV19,TRBJ1-5,-,-,TGTGCCTCCGCCCCCCCAGGGTATAGTCAGCCCCAGCATTTT,CASAPPGYSQPQHF
TRBV27,TRBJ2-2,few,-,TGTGCCAGCTCCCCTAGGGGAACCGGGGAGCTGTTTTTT,CASSPRGTGELFF
TRBV14,TRBJ1-2,-,TRBD1,TGTGCCAGCAGCGACCTTCTTGGACAGGGGGATTTTGGCTACACCTTC,CASSDLLGQGDFGYTF
TRBV9,TRBJ1-1,-,-,TGTGCCAGCAGCGTAGTGGCCCACACTGAAGCTTTCTTT,CASSVVAHTEAFF
TRBV21-1,TRBJ1-2,-,-,TGTGCCAGCAGCAAAGAGGGACAGAACTATGGCTACACCTTC,CASSKEGQNYGYTF
TRBV3-1/TRBV3-2,TRBJ2-1,once,-,TGTGCCAGCAGCCAAGAGGGAACGCGGGGCCCTTCCAATGAGCAGTTCTTC,CASSQEGTRGPSNEQFF
TRBV24-1,TRBJ2-2,-,-,TGTGCCACCAGTGATTTGCATACGGGGGATTTGAACACCGGGGAGCTGTTTTTT,CATSDLHTGDLNTGELFF
TRBV5-5,TRBJ1-5,-,TRBD1,TGTGCCAGCAGCATCTCCGGGACAGGGTGGGATGATCAGCCCCAGCATTTT,CASSISGTGWDDQPQHF
TRBV4-2,TRBJ2-3,-,-,TGTGCCAGCAGCCAAGTTTCTTCAGATACGCAGTATTTT,CASSQVSSDTQYF
TRBV9,TRBJ2-1,-,-,TGTGCCAGCAGCGTAGGTCCAGGTTCCTACAATGAGCAGTTCTTC,CASSVGPGSYNEQFF
TRBV6-2/TRBV6-3,TRBJ2-1,-,-,TGTGCCAGCAGTTACTTAGCGGCTTCCTACAATGAGCAGTTCTTC,CASSYLAASYNEQFF
TRBV6-5,TRBJ2-2,-,-,TGTGCCAGCAGTTGGGAAGGGGTCACCGGGGAGCTGTTTTTT,CASSWEGVTGELFF
TRBV7-6,TRBJ2-3,-,-,TGTGCCAGCAGCCTCGGGAGTGGGGCAGATACGCAGTATTTT,CASSLGSGADTQYF
TRBV5-1,TRBJ2-1,-,TRBD2,TGCGCCAGCACCCCCTTTAGCGGGGGGCCCTACAATGAGCAGTTCTTC,CASTPFSGGPYNEQFF
TRBV2,TRBJ2-1,-,-,TGTGCCAGCAGTGAGCTCGACAGATACAATGAGCAGTTCTTC,CASSELDRYNEQFF
TRBV6-2/TRBV6-3,TRBJ2-1,-,TRBD1,TGTGCCAGCCGCCGGGACAGGGGGCGCTGGGAGCAGTTCTTC,CASRRDRGRWEQFF
TRBV7-3,TRBJ1-1,-,TRBD1,TGTGCCAGCAGCATGGGACAGGGGGTTACTGAAGCTTTCTTT,CASSMGQGVTEAFF
TRBV3-1/TRBV3-2,TRBJ1-1,few,-,TGTGCCAGCAGCCAATACATTAACACTGAAGCTTTCTTT,CASSQYINTEAFF
TRBV9,TRBJ2-1,-,TRBD2,TGTGCCAGCAGCGTAGTGGGTGGTAGCGGGGGCCTGCGGGGTGAGCAGTTCTTC,CASSVVGGSGGLRGEQFF
TRBV2,TRBJ2-6,-,-,TGTGCCAGCAGTGAAGCCCCTGCAGGCTCTGGGGCCAACGTCCTGACTTTC,CASSEAPAGSGANVLTF
TRBV28,TRBJ1-6,-,-,TGTGCCAGCCGCGATGGAGGGCGAAATTCACCCCTCCACTTT,CASRDGGRNSPLHF
TRBV19,TRBJ1-5,-,-,TGTGCCAGTACCCAAAGGCGGGGGGCGAATCAGCCCCAGCATTTT,CASTQRRGANQPQHF
TRBV4-1,TRBJ1-1,-,-,TGCGCCAGCATCTCCCTCCTGACGGGGAAGAACACTGAAGCTTTCTTT,CASISLLTGKNTEAFF
TRBV5-1,TRBJ2-5,once,TRBD1,TGCGCCAGCTGGAGACAGGGTAGTGAGGAGACCCAGTACTTC,CASWRQGSEETQYF